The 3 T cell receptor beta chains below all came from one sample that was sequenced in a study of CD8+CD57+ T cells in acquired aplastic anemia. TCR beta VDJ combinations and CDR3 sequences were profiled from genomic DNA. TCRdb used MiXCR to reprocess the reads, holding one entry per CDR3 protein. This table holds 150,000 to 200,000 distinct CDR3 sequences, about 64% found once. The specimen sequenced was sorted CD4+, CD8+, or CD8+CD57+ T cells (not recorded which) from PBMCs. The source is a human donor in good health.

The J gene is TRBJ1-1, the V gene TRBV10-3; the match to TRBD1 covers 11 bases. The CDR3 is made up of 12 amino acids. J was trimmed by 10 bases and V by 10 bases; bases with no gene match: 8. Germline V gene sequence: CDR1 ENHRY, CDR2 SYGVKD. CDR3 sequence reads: CASWTGGVGAFF. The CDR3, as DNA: TGTGCCAGCTGGACAGGGGGCGTAGGAGCTTTCTTT.

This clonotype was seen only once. The CDR3, as DNA: TGTGCCAGCAGCTTACGGCGGGGAGGAGAAGCTTTCTTT. Translation: CASSLRRGGEAFF. The J gene is TRBJ1-1, the V gene TRBV7-8, with unresolved D. The V end was cut by 2 bases, the J end by 8 bases, with 12 bases between. Looked up from germline, CDR1 is SGHVS and CDR2 is FQNEAQ. The CDR3 contains 13 residues. Looking up the rest from reference TRBV7-8 and TRBJ1-1 gives the full variable domain: GAGVSQSPRYKVAKRGQDVALRCDPISGHVSLFWYQQALGQGPEFLTYFQNEAQLDKSGLPSDRFFAERPEGSVSTLKIQRTQQEDSAVYLCASSLRRGGEAFFGQGTRLTVV.

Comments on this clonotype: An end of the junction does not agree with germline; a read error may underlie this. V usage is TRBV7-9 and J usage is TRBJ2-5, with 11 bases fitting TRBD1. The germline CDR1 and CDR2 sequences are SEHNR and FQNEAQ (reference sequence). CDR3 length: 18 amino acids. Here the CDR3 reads CASSLARDRGLAGETQYF. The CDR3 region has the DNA TGTGCCAGCAGCCTAGCCAGGGACAGGGGGTTAGCGGGAGAGACCCAGTACTTC.